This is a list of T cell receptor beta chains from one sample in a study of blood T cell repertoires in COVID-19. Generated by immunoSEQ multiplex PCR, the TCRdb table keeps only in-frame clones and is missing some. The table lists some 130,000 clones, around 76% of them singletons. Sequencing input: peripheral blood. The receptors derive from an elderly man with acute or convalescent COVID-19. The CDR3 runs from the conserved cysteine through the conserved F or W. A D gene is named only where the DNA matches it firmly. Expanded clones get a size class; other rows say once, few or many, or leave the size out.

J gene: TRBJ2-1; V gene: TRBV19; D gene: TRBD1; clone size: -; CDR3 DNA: TGTGCCAGTAGTATAGATCAGGGGGTTAGCTACAATGAGCAGTTCTTC; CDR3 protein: CASSIDQGVSYNEQFF
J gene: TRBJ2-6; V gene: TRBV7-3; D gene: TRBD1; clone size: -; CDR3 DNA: TGTGCCAGCAGCCGGACAGGCCCCCTCGCGAGCGTCCTGACTTTC; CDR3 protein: CASSRTGPLASVLTF
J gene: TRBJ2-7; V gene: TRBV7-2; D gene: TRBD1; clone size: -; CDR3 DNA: TGTGCCAGCAGCCCCGACCCGGGACAGGCGAACGAGCAGTACTTC; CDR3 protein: CASSPDPGQANEQYF
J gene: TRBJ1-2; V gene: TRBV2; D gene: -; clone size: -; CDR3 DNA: TGTGCCAGCAGTGATTTGGGGGCGCTCCCTGGCTACACCTTC; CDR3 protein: CASSDLGALPGYTF
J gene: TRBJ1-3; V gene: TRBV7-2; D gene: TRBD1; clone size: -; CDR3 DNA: TGTGCCAGCAGCCTCCTAACAGGGGTCTCCGGAAACACCATATATTTT; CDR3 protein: CASSLLTGVSGNTIYF
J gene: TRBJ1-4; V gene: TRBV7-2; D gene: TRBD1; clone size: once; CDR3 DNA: TGTGCCAGCAGCATGGACAGGGGAGGAACTGAAAAACTGTTTTTT; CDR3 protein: CASSMDRGGTEKLFF
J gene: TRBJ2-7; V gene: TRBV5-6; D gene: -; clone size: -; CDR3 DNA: TGTGCCAGCAGCAAACTTTCTTTTCGGGGGGCATCCTACGAGCAGTACTTC; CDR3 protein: CASSKLSFRGASYEQYF
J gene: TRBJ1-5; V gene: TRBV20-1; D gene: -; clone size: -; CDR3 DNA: TGCAGTGCTAGTCAACAGGGTCCCAACAATCAGCCCCAGCATTTT; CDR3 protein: CSASQQGPNNQPQHF
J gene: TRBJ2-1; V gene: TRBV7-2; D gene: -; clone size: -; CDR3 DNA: TGTGCCAGCAGCTCCCTCGGGGTTTGGAATGAGCAGTTCTTC; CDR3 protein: CASSSLGVWNEQFF
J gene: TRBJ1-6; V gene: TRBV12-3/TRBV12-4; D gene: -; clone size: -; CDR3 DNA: TGTGCCAGCACCTTGGCCTCGGAGTCACCCCTCCACTTT; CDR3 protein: CASTLASESPLHF
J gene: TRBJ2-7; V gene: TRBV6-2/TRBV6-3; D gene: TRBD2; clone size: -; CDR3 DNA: TGTGCCAGCACCCCCCTCCAGCGGGGGTACTACGAGCAGTACTTC; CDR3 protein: CASTPLQRGYYEQYF
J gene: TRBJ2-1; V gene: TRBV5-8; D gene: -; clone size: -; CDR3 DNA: TGTGCCAGCAGCTTGGTGGGGGGGCAGTTCTTC; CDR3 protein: CASSLVGGQFF
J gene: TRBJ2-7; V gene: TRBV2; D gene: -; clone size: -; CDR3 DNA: TGTGCCAGCTATGAGCTCGCGGGCCTCTCCTACGAGCAGTACTTC; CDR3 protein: CASYELAGLSYEQYF
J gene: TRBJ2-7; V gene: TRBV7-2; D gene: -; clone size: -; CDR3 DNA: TGTGCCAGCAGCTTAGCTCCCCAGTACGAGCAGTACTTC; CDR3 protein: CASSLAPQYEQYF
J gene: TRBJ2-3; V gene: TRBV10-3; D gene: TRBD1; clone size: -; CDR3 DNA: TGTGCCATCAGACGACAGGGGGCATCAGATACGCAGTATTTT; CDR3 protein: CAIRRQGASDTQYF
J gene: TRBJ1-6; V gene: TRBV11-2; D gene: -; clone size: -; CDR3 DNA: TGTGCCAGCAGCCCACGGGAAGCTCGATCACCCCTCCACTTT; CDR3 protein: CASSPREARSPLHF
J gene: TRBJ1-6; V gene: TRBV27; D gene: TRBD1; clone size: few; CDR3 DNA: TGTGCCAGCAGTTCCGGACAGGGTTATTCACCCCTCCACTTT; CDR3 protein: CASSSGQGYSPLHF
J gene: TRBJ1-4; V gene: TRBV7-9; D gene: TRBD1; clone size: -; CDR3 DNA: TGTGCCAGCAGCTACCGGGACAGACCCGAAAAACTGTTTTTT; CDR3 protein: CASSYRDRPEKLFF
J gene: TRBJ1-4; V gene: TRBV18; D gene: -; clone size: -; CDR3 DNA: TGTGCCAGCTCACCAGGGCTGCCCGGGGTCAATGAAAAACTGTTTTTT; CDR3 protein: CASSPGLPGVNEKLFF
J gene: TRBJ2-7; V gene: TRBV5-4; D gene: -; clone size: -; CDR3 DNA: TGTGCCAGCAGCCCGAGGGGGGGGCAAGGCTACGAGCAGTACTTC; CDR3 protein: CASSPRGGQGYEQYF
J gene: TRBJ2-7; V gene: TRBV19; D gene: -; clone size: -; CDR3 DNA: TGTGCCAGTAGTATAGCTAGAACCTACGAGCAGTACTTC; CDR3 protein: CASSIARTYEQYF
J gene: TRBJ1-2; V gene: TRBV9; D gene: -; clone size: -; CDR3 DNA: TGTGCCAGCAGCCCAGAGGCGAACTATGGCTACACCTTC; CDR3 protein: CASSPEANYGYTF
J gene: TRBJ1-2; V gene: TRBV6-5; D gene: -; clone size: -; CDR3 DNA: TGTGCCAGCAGTTACCCCTCGGGGGGCGGCTATGGCTACACCTTC; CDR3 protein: CASSYPSGGGYGYTF
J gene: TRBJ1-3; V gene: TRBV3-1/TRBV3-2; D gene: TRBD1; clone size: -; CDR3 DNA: TGTGCCAGCAGCCAAGGACAGGGTGCTGGAAACACCATATATTTT; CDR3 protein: CASSQGQGAGNTIYF
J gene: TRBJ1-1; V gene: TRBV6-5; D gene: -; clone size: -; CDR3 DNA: TGTGCCAGCATTTTGCCACTCTCTGAAGCTTTCTTT; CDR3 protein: CASILPLSEAFF
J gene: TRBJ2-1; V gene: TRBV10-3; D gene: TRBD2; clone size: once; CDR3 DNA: TGTGCCATCAGTGCCAAAGCGAGCGGGGGGGCCGGTGAGCAGTTCTTC; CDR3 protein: CAISAKASGGAGEQFF
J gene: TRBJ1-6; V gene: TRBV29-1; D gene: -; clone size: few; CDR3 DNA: TGCAGCGTTGAGACAGCCCTGAATTCACCCCTCCACTTT; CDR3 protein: CSVETALNSPLHF
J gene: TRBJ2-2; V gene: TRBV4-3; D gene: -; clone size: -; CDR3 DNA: TGCGCCAGCAGCCTCAAATTGAGAGCCGGGGAGCTGTTTTTT; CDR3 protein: CASSLKLRAGELFF
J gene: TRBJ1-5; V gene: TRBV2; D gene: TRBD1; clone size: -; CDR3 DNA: TGTGCCAGCAGTGAGGACAGGGGGCAGGGCGGTCAGCCCCAGCATTTT; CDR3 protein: CASSEDRGQGGQPQHF